This TCR beta chain was found in a study of shared clonotypes between healthy human individuals. Study summary: Three plates each covered CD4 naive and memory; CD8 naive two, CD8 memory one.

It was across several immunoSEQ plates that each subset's genomic DNA was evenly split. The table came from immunoSEQ multiplex PCR; TCRdb's copy has only in-frame clones and leaves some out. The repertoire includes under 1,100,000 clones, 65% to 75% of them detected once, and roughly 1.5% sits in the top ten. V lost 3 bases, J lost 4 bases, and 19 bases lay in between. The CDR3 is 16 amino acids. Looked up from germline, CDR1 is SGHNT and CDR2 is YYREEE (reference sequence). This clone was recorded only once. The V call is TRBV5-4, the J call TRBJ2-5; tentative D call: TRBD1 (6 bases). The TCR sequence derives from a man between 18 and 35 years old in good health. Sequencing was carried out using memory CD4+ T cells sorted from blood. Subset noted: CD45RA-negative fraction. CDR3: CASSSGQKESRETQYF. The CDR3 region has the DNA TGTGCCAGCAGCTCCGGACAGAAAGAGAGTAGAGAGACCCAGTACTTC.